The 3 T cell receptor beta chains presented below share a single source sample, sequenced in a study of T-cell memory formation after mild COVID-19. TCRdb used MiXCR to reprocess the 5' RACE reads, holding one entry per CDR3 protein. The sample lists approximately 390,000 distinct CDR3 sequences; 16% were seen once. What was sequenced was PBMCs or a T cell subset sorted from them (not recorded which). All receptors derive from a man aged 18 to 29 who had mild COVID-19 (a few samples of this study predate the infection). Cell type and time point are not known.

V usage is TRBV2 and J usage is TRBJ1-5; 12 nucleotides match TRBD1. The CDR3 spans 16 residues. Trimming removed 7 bases from V and 2 bases from J; junction bases left unmatched: 6. Germline V gene data show CDR1 as SNHLY and CDR2 as FYNNEI. DNA for the CDR3: TGTGCCAGCACAGGGACAGGGGGCTGGGGCAATCAGCCCCAGCATTTT. Its translation: CASTGTGGWGNQPQHF.

V and J are TRBV18 and TRBJ1-1; 9 positions match TRBD1. The junction had 6 bases not matched to a gene; V was cut back by 2 bases and J by 8 bases. The CDR3 sequence is 14 residues long. Germline-derived CDR1 and CDR2 are KGHSH and LQKENI. CDR3 region: CASSPSGQGWEAFF. The CDR3 DNA sequence: TGTGCCAGCTCACCATCGGGACAGGGATGGGAAGCTTTCTTT.

The chain is built from TRBV5-1 and TRBJ2-5; a weak D match, TRBD2 (5 bases). The CDR3 loop spans 14 amino acids. The ends were cut back, 4 bases at V and 2 bases at J, with 12 bases in the middle. Germline-derived CDR1 and CDR2 are SGHRS and YFSETQ. The CDR3 DNA sequence: TGCGCCAGCAGCCCAGGACTTATGCAAGAGACCCAGTACTTC. Its translation is CASSPGLMQETQYF. Looking up the rest from reference TRBV5-1 and TRBJ2-5 gives the full variable domain: KAGVTQTPRYLIKTRGQQVTLSCSPISGHRSVSWYQQTPGQGLQFLFEYFSETQRNKGNFPGRFSGRQFSNSRSEMNVSTLELGDSALYLCASSPGLMQETQYFGPGTRLLVL.